This TCR beta chain emerged from a study of cytomegalovirus exposure and HLA in healthy donors. Per germline, CDR1 SGDLS and CDR2 YYNGEE. The CDR3 covers 15 residues. The ends were cut back, 0 bases at V and 4 bases at J, with 8 bases in the middle. The PCR ran on 60 Vbeta and 13 Jbeta primers. Measured with immunoSEQ multiplex PCR; TCRdb has only the in-frame clones, and not every one. The sample has 90,000 to 110,000 clones, roughly two thirds seen once. With respect to this clone: Its antigen remains unknown.

Study conclusions and caveats: Cytomegalovirus status was reportedly diagnosed by the classifier with high specificity and sensitivity.

Healthy individuals who donated bone marrow served as the donors. The chain employs TRBV9 and TRBJ2-6; D uncertain. This receptor was taken from a man aged 30 to 39 in good health and CMV-seronegative. Material for sequencing was PBMCs. The CDR3 loop is CASSVGASGANVLTF. DNA of the CDR3: TGTGCCAGCAGCGTAGGAGCATCCGGGGCCAACGTCCTGACTTTC.